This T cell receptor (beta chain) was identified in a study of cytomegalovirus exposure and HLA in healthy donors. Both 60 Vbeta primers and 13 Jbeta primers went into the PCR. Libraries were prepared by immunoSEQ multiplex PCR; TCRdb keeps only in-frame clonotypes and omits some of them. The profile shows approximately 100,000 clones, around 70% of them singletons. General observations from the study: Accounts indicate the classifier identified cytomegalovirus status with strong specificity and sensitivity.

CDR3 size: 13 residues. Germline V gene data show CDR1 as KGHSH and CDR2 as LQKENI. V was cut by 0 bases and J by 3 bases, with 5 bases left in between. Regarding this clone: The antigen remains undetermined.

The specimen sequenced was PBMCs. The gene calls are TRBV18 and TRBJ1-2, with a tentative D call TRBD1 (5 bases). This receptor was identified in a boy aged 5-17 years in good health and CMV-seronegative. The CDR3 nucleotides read TGTGCCAGCTCACCACCGACAGACTATGGCTACACCTTC. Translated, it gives CASSPPTDYGYTF.